The 12 T cell receptor beta chains listed next were all sequenced from one sample in a study of T-cell memory formation after mild COVID-19. TCRdb fed the 5' RACE reads into MiXCR, producing one record per CDR3 protein. The profile shows 300,000 to 400,000 distinct CDR3 sequences, about an eighth of them singletons. Sequencing used PBMCs or a T cell subset sorted from them (not recorded which). These receptors originate from a man aged 18 to 29 who had mild COVID-19 (a few samples of this study predate the infection). Cell type and time point are not known.

This clonotype came up a few times. The chain has TRBV2 and TRBJ1-5, with 8 bases that match TRBD1. V shed 8 bases, J shed 2 bases, and the junction held 2 bases outside the gene matches. Germline V lookup: CDR1 SNHLY, CDR2 FYNNEI. The CDR3 runs to 13 residues. The CDR3: CASQQGGNQPQHF. CDR3 nucleotide sequence: TGTGCCAGCCAACAGGGGGGCAATCAGCCCCAGCATTTT.

The chain joins TRBV7-8 to TRBJ1-2; 7 bases fit TRBD1. The CDR3 runs to 14 residues. Per germline, CDR1 SGHVS and CDR2 FQNEAQ. The V segment lost 5 bases and the J segment 4 bases; nucleotides outside the gene matches: 7. The CDR3 region is CASSPQTGTYGYTF. The CDR3 region has the DNA TGTGCCAGCAGCCCTCAGACAGGGACCTATGGCTACACCTTC.

This clonotype was observed at least ten times. V is TRBV12-3 or TRBV12-4 and J is TRBJ1-5; tentative D call: TRBD1 (5 bases). Between the trimmed V and J ends, which lost 4 bases and 3 bases, there was a span of 10 bases. The CDR3 covers 14 residues. CDR3 in DNA: TGTGCCAGCAGTTCACCAGGGCCCAATCAGCCCCAGCATTTT. Translation gives CASSSPGPNQPQHF.

The V call is TRBV18, the J call TRBJ2-2; 8 nucleotides agree with TRBD2. V lost 6 bases and J lost 7; bases outside the gene matches: 16. This CDR3 contains 17 residues. From germline, CDR1 is KGHSH and CDR2 LQKENI. CDR3 coding DNA: TGTGCCAGCTCGACCCGTGGACTAGCCAACCCTGACGGGGAGCTGTTTTTT. Translation gives CASSTRGLANPDGELFF.

The chain combines TRBV19 with TRBJ2-2; the D gene is possibly TRBD1 (6 bases). The CDR3 is made up of 13 amino acids. Per the germline V gene, CDR1 is LNHDA and CDR2 is SQIVND (reference sequence). The ends were cut back, 6 bases at V and 5 bases at J, with 10 bases in the middle. The CDR3 protein is CASRRGSTGELFF. The CDR3, as DNA: TGTGCCAGTAGAAGGGGGTCGACCGGGGAGCTGTTTTTT.

J is TRBJ2-5 and V is TRBV11-1; no definite D call. CDR1 and CDR2 from the germline V gene are SGHAT and FQDESV (reference sequence). Trimming cost V 5 bases and J 0 bases, with 13 bases left between them. The CDR3 has 15 amino acids. The CDR3 bases are TGTGCCAGCAGCCCCCCAAATTGGTACCAAGAGACCCAGTACTTC. Translated, it gives CASSPPNWYQETQYF.

The chain recombines TRBV7-6 with TRBJ2-3; D is unclear. CDR1 SGHVS and CDR2 FNYEAQ come from the germline V gene. The CDR3 has 15 residues. V lost 0 bases and J lost 6, with 13 bases in between. CDR3 coding DNA: TGTGCCAGCAGCTTAGCGGCACGGGTTGCCGATACGCAGTATTTT. Its protein is CASSLAARVADTQYF.

The table lists this clonotype with a few counts. This sequence joins TRBV7-9 and TRBJ1-1; TRBD1 matches 10 bases. The junction had 8 bases not matched to a gene; V was cut back by 2 bases and J by 11 bases. CDR3 length equals 14 residues. Germline V gene data show CDR1 as SEHNR and CDR2 as FQNEAQ (reference sequence). The CDR3, as DNA: TGTGCCAGCAGCTTATCCGGGACAGGGGCGTTGGCTTTCTTT. Its translation is CASSLSGTGALAFF.

The sample holds a few counts of this clonotype. The rearrangement uses TRBV27 and TRBJ1-1; no firm D call. The germline CDR1 and CDR2 sequences are MNHEY and SMNVEV (reference sequence). V lost 4 bases, J lost 9 bases, and 15 bases lay in between. This CDR3 has 13 amino acids. CDR3 in DNA: TGTGCCAGCAGTTCCCTATCGACGCGTCAAGCTTTCTTT. It encodes CASSSLSTRQAFF.

This clonotype was counted a few times. The chain is built from TRBV7-8 and TRBJ2-7; TRBD1 might be the D (7 bases). This CDR3 is built from 13 residues. CDR1 is SGHVS and CDR2 is FQNEAQ in the germline V gene. The germline V and J ends were trimmed by 1 base and 6 bases, with 10 bases remaining between them. The CDR3 loop is CASSLVQGGEQYV. CDR3 nucleotide sequence: TGTGCCAGCAGCTTAGTGCAGGGGGGCGAGCAGTACGTC.

The chain uses TRBV5-4 and TRBJ2-1, with 12 nucleotides matching TRBD2. Germline CDR1 is SGHNT and CDR2 is YYREEE (reference sequence). Trimming cost V 2 bases and J 10 bases; bases outside gene matches: 13. There are 17 residues in the CDR3. In DNA, the CDR3 is TGTGCCAGCAGCTTACTAGCGGGGGGTGGGTCTGTTCGGGAGCAGTTCTTC. Translation gives CASSLLAGGGSVREQFF.

This clonotype was observed a few times. The genes are TRBV9 and TRBJ2-7; the match to TRBD2 covers 8 bases. Per the germline V gene, CDR1 is SGDLS and CDR2 is YYNGEE. The CDR3 extends over 16 amino acids. Losses at the gene ends were 5 bases for V and 3 bases for J; bases not matched to a gene: 13. CDR3: CASSPLGPAGDYEQYF. The CDR3 bases are TGTGCCAGCAGTCCCCTGGGTCCAGCGGGGGACTACGAGCAGTACTTC.